The text below deals with one T cell receptor beta chain. This clone has just a few counts. Its specific antigen is unknown. No clone much larger than this one lies a single base away; base qualities are absent. The record originates from a study of cytomegalovirus exposure and HLA in healthy donors (dated by TCRdb to about 2017). Describing the broader study: An earlier analysis of several hundred of the donors reported 276 Gb of sequence data and 100 million to 140 million unique TCR beta sequences from 150 million to 200 million T cells. Approximately 330 gigabases of sequencing data and about 92 million unique TCR sequences made up an early release that covered about 640 HLA-typed donors. Of the roughly 390 genotyped donors, 80% to 90% were placed in the genetic ancestry cluster associated with self-reported Caucasian donors. The study aimed to test whether cataloging public T cell receptors could reveal signatures of past pathogen exposure. The study used immunosequencing to profile the T cell repertoires of approximately 630 subjects and linked those repertoires to cytomegalovirus serostatus. In addition to the first cohort of roughly 700 subjects, a separate validation cohort of some 120 different subjects was used. To predict cytomegalovirus infection status, the study brought together high-throughput TCR immunosequencing, statistical association of individual TCRs with disease status, and machine learning. A later analysis re-examined previously published TCR beta repertoires from 600 to 700 donors and added high-resolution HLA genotyping to investigate patterns of TCR occurrence. Rather than using new phenotypic data, the later analysis identified candidate immune exposures from TCR beta sequences and from how often those sequences occurred across donors. In an earlier analysis of 587 of the donors, high-throughput TCR beta sequencing was used to judge whether each TCR beta V gene segment behaved as functional or pseudogenic. Donor age, sex, ethnicity and CMV serostatus were compiled together with the repertoire data. In a later genetic analysis, genome-wide SNP genotypes for about three fifths of the 666 donors were used, and that subset was treated as a discovery cohort. Every repertoire in the discovery cohort had been generated on one and the same sequencing platform. Both class I and class II loci were covered by HLA typing, at four-digit resolution. The number of typed donors differed by locus: roughly 620-630 for A, B, C, DRB1 and DQB1; roughly 510 for DQA1; around 580 for DPA1; and about 450 for DPB1. A handful of DR-DQ haplotypes were handled as single units for association and clustering because linkage in the cohort was strong. On average, 235,054 unique TCR beta nucleotide sequences were sequenced per donor among a few hundred genotyped donors of the cohort, with about 19% of those sequences being non-productive. What the research found in general, with its limitations: In an earlier analysis of about 540 of the donors, most TCR beta V segments were observed in productive rearrangements about 87% or about 30% of the time, broadly matching IMGT annotations. The authors suggested that the approach could potentially be generalized to other disease states and immunological phenotypes. Specific HLA alleles were associated with around 18,000 TCR beta sequences at a false discovery rate of 0.05 in a later analysis. Some IMGT-functional V segments, including TRBV6-2 and TRBV6-3, could not be told apart with the 87-base-pair reads, so those segments were excluded. Linkage disequilibrium might explain the correlated functional status among segregating V segments, but an unknown experimental factor could not be excluded. The classifier was reported to diagnose cytomegalovirus status with high specificity and sensitivity in both the original cohort and the validation cohort. When HLA alleles, especially DR and DQ, strongly co-occurred, attributing TCR associations to individual alleles was difficult. In this cohort, only TCR beta chains were sequenced, and detectable features were limited by the absence of alpha or paired-chain data. The only immune exposure information available for the cohort was CMV serostatus. The earlier analysis of 587 of the donors excluded approximately 17 rarely observed V segments, including chromosome 9 orphons, because counts were too low. In a later analysis, TCR association rates were found to vary across HLA loci, with the most associated TCRs seen for DRB1 alleles and the fewest for HLA-C alleles. A total of roughly 160 TCR beta chains were listed by the study as associated with cytomegalovirus. A further reported finding was that TCR beta sequences accurately predicted the HLA-A and HLA-B alleles for most subjects in the first cohort. In vitro tests confirmed that a few of the cytomegalovirus-associated TCR beta chains recognize cytomegalovirus antigens. Several of the top co-occurrence clusters appeared to be linked to parvovirus B19, influenza, CMV and Epstein-Barr virus, according to a later analysis. Most CMV-associated TCR beta chains appeared to be HLA-restricted in a later analysis, and the HLA associations seemed to be driven largely by CMV exposure. A later analysis found that HLA-associated TCR beta chains were more clonally expanded and had lower generation probabilities than equally common non-associated chains. Across donors, most TCR sequences were observed very rarely, whereas some public TCRs were present in many individuals. In a later genetic analysis, fewer N-insertions in productive TCRs were reported among donors in an Asian-associated ancestry cluster than the approximately 670-donor mean. Because HLA typing was missing for some donors at each locus, association tests included only the typed subset. An association between a missense DCLRE1C variant and V-gene and J-gene trimming of TCR beta chains was found in a later genetic analysis and replicated in an independent cohort. The presence/absence analyses assumed that sequencing depth was roughly uniform across donors, and that assumption may not be true. A cluster of highly shared sequence variants was judged likely to be a technical artifact of the sequencing pipeline.

Libraries came from the immunoSEQ multiplex PCR assay. A mixture of 60 forward primers for TCR Vbeta segments and 13 reverse primers for TCR Jbeta segments was used in the multiplex PCR. Amplification of the CDR3 region of rearranged TCR beta genes was performed with a multiplex PCR assay on genomic DNA. The Illumina HiSeq System was used to sequence the amplified TCR beta libraries as 87-base-pair reads. As for the original processing: A later analysis tallied 80 million to 95 million unique TCR beta chains across the 700 or so repertoires, and roughly 11 million of those chains were shared by two or more donors. A nearest-neighbor algorithm error-corrected the raw reads and collapsed the reads into unique sequences, merging closely related sequences to remove PCR and sequencing errors. To assign V, D and J gene segments, CDR3 sequences were aligned to IMGT reference sequences. Each retained sequence needed at least a six-nucleotide match to both a V gene segment and a J gene segment. A rearrangement was called productive if the CDR3 had no stop codons and remained in frame with V and J, and every other rearrangement was called non-productive. Following IMGT convention, CDR3 was defined as the stretch from the second conserved V-encoded cysteine to the conserved J-encoded phenylalanine. The earlier analysis of about 590 of the donors excluded sequences that lacked an unambiguous match to a single V gene segment. An earlier analysis of about 590 of the donors classified V segments as functional when productive rearrangements were above 56.7% and as segregating when the standard deviation between donors was above 5%. To diagnose cytomegalovirus status from the catalog of TCR beta chain sequences, a statistical classification framework was built. V and J gene assignment, in a later analysis, came from comparing TCR nucleotide sequences with IMGT/GENE-DB human TR gene sequences. The TCRdist pipeline was used in a later analysis to assign CDR3 sequences and most-parsimonious VDJ recombination scenarios. In a later analysis, each TCR beta chain was defined by its CDR3 amino acid sequence together with its V-gene family, and reads without a unique V-gene family were excluded. A later analysis removed several hundred highly shared, low-generation-probability nucleotide sequences to deal with suspected cross-contamination and a sequencing artifact. In a later analysis, a clonal expansion index for each public chain was calculated from normalized within-repertoire ranks of inferred template counts. In a later analysis, generation probabilities were computed with a VDJ recombination model fitted to out-of-frame rearrangements, and the resulting probabilities were checked against IGoR. A later analysis scored TCR-TCR, TCR-HLA and TCR-CMV co-occurrence with hypergeometric tests, applying a repertoire-size bias correction to TCR pairs. False discovery rates were estimated in a later analysis by permuting HLA or CMV assignments 20 times. In a later analysis, co-occurring TCRs were grouped with DBSCAN, and TCRdist sequence similarity was added when clustering was performed within HLA-allele-positive subsets. Repertoires with fewer than 30,000 or more than 120,000 public chains, plus five repertoires with anomalous nucleotide sharing, were excluded from co-occurrence clustering. Sourced from immuneACCESS, this table was stored by TCRdb with only in-frame sequences that have V and J called. A share of the clones is absent; for the studies checked, an unresolved V gene accounts for under half, and the remainder has no known explanation. The D gene and trimming were derived from the DNA, and the V and J assignments and clone size from that table. This sample gives 70,000 or so clones in total; more than 80% of them show up just once. The top ten clonotypes cover over 10% of the sample.

In total, over 600 healthy bone marrow donors made up the cohort. Cohort members were all nominally healthy when sampled, although unrecorded immune exposures were likely present. The donor tested CMV seropositive and was one of the 289 seropositive cohort members. Each donor provided a peripheral blood sample, and peripheral blood mononuclear cells were used for TCR beta sequencing. Genomic DNA was extracted from the blood cell samples with the Qiagen DNeasy Blood Extraction Kit. Taken from the germline V gene, the CDR1 and CDR2 loops are SGHTA and FQGNSA. At the junction V is shortened by 3 bases and J by 0 bases, with 9 bases in between. Taken from cysteine to phenylalanine, the CDR3 has 15 residues. Kept here is only the CDR3 DNA, which spans 45 bases and is read in frame from base 1.

The chain joins TRBV7-2 to TRBJ2-1, with TRBD2 as a weak D call on 6 bases. The receptor comes from a woman aged 25 to 39 in good health and CMV-seropositive. The specimen was PBMCs. The bases read TGTGCCAGCAGCTTGTCCGGGGGCTCCTACAATGAGCAGTTCTTC. Its translation is CASSLSGGSYNEQFF.